This TCR beta chain was profiled in a study of regulatory T cells in long-lasting Graves disease. Study as a whole: Less than 3 months of antithyroid drugs had been taken by newly diagnosed Graves' patients.

The sample holds many counts of this clonotype. Trimming pared 0 bases from V and 7 bases from J, leaving 9 bases between. The CDR3 is made up of 13 amino acids. Time point specified: newly diagnosed GD, antithyroid drugs for less than 3 months. The TCR library used RNA extracted from PBMCs. Both iRepertoire HTBI primers and Arm-PCR of CDR3 regions were used to build the TCR beta libraries. One entry per CDR3 protein results from TCRdb running MiXCR on the multiplex PCR reads. The data contain 450,000 to 600,000 distinct CDR3 sequences, about a sixth of them singletons. Another study also made use of these data, one on T cells in Graves' hyperthyroidism and ophthalmopathy. That paper notes: Model output signaled ophthalmopathy a median approximately six months ahead of onset.

This sequence originates from a man in his forties with Graves disease. The sequenced sample was peripheral blood mononuclear cells (PBMCs), obtained at new diagnosis, from a patient treated with antithyroid drugs. The gene calls are TRBV12-3 or TRBV12-4 and TRBJ1-2; D is ambiguous. CDR3 amino acids: CASSLATARGYTF. For the CDR3, the DNA is TGTGCCAGCAGTTTAGCGACGGCACGTGGCTACACCTTC.